This section outlines one T cell receptor (beta chain) sequence together with its context. The CDR3 is 16 residues long. Trimming removed 2 bases from V and 4 bases from J, with 17 bases in between. CDR1 MGHRA and CDR2 YSYEKL come from the germline V gene. The data stem from a study of blood T cell repertoires in COVID-19. As for the study in general: Samples came from the United States, Italy and Spain, spanning acute and convalescent COVID-19. Sources were T cells, B-cell-depleted T cells, or PBMCs; the material itself was cDNA or gDNA.

Authors' processing steps: Estimation of nucleated cell counts relied on the amplification of reference gene primers. The repertoire was sequenced with immunoSEQ multiplex PCR; TCRdb's copy has only in-frame clones and lacks some. V and J calls and clone size are those listed in that table; D and trimming were worked out from the DNA. The sample carries 350,000 or so clones, roughly 90% recorded once. This TCR derives from a man in his late teens or twenties with active or convalescent COVID-19. The chain has TRBV4-1 and TRBJ2-5, with a weak D call TRBD1 (6 bases). The sample consisted of peripheral blood. The CDR3 is CASSQLPGHPRETQYF. Here the CDR3 DNA reads TGCGCCAGCAGCCAATTACCGGGACACCCAAGAGAGACCCAGTACTTC.